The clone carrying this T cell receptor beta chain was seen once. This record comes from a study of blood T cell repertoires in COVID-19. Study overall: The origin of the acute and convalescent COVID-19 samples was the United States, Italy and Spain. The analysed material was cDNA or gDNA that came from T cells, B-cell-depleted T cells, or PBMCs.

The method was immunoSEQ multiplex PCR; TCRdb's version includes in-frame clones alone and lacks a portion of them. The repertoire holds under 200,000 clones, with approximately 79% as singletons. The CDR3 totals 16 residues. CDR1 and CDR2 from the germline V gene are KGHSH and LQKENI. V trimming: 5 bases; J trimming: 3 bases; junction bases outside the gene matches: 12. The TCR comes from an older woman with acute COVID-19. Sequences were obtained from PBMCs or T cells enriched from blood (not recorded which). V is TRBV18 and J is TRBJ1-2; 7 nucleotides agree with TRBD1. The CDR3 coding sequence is TGTGCCAGCTCATCGGACACAGGGGCTACCCACTATGGCTACACCTTC. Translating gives CASSSDTGATHYGYTF. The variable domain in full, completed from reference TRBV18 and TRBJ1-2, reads NAGVMQNPRHLVRRRGQEARLRCSPMKGHSHVYWYRQLPEEGLKFMVYLQKENIIDESGMPKERFSAEFPKEGPSILRIQQVVRGDSAAYFCASSSDTGATHYGYTFGSGTRLTVV.